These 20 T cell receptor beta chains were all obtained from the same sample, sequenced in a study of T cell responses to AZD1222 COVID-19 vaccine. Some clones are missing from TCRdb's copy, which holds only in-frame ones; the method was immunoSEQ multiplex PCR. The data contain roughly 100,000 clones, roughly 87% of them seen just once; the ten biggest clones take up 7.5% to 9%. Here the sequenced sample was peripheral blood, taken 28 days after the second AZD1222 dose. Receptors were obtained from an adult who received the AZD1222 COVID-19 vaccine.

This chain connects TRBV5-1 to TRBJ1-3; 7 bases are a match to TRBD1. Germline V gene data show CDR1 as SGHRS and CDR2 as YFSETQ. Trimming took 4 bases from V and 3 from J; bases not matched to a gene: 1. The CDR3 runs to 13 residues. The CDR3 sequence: CASSRDSGNTIYF. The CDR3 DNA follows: TGCGCCAGCAGCCGGGACAGTGGAAACACCATATATTTT.

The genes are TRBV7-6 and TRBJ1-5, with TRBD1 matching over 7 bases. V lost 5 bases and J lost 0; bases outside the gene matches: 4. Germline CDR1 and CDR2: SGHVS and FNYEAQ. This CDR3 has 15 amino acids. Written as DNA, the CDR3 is TGTGCCAGCAGCAGAGGACAGGCTAGCAATCAGCCCCAGCATTTT. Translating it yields CASSRGQASNQPQHF.

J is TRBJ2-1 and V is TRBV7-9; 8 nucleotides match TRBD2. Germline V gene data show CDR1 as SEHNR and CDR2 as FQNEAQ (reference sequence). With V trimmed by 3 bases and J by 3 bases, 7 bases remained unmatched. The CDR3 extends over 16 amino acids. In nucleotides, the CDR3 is TGTGCCAGCAGCTTCCACCTACTAGCGGTCTACAATGAGCAGTTCTTC. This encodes CASSFHLLAVYNEQFF. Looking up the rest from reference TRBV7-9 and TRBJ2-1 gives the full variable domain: DTGVSQNPRHKITKRGQNVTFRCDPISEHNRLYWYRQTLGQGPEFLTYFQNEAQLEKSRLLSDRFSAERPKGSFSTLEIQRTEQGDSAMYLCASSFHLLAVYNEQFFGPGTRLTVL.

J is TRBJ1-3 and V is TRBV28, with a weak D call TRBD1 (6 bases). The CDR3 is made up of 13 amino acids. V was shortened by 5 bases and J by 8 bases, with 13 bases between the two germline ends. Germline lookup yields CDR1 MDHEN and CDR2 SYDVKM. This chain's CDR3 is CASSTPGVDTIYF. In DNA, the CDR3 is TGTGCCAGCAGTACCCCAGGGGTAGACACCATATATTTT.

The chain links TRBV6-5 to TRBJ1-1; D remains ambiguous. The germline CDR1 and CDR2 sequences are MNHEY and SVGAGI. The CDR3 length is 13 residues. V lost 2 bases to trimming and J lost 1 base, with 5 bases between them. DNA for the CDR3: TGTGCCAGCAGTTACATGGGGAACACTGAAGCTTTCTTT. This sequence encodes CASSYMGNTEAFF.

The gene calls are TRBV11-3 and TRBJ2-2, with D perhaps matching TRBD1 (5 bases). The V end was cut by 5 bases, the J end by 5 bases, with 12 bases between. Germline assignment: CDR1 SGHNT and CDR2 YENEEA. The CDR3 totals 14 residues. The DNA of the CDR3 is TGTGCCAGCAGCGTCCGCAGGGATACCGGGGAGCTGTTTTTT. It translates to CASSVRRDTGELFF.

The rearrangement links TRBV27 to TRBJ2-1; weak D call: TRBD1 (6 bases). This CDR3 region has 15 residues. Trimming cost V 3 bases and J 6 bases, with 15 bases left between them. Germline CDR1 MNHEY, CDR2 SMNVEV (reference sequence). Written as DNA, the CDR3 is TGTGCCAGCAGTTTCATGGGGGCTCTAGGCAATGAGCAGTTCTTC. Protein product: CASSFMGALGNEQFF.

The CDR3 region has the DNA TGTGCCAGCAGCCCTGGGGGACAGGGGGGCTACGAGCAGTACTTC. Encoded protein: CASSPGGQGGYEQYF. J is TRBJ2-7 and V is TRBV5-4; 11 bases fit TRBD1. Germline CDR1 and CDR2: SGHNT and YYREEE (reference sequence). The CDR3 extends over 15 amino acids. The V segment lost 4 bases and the J segment 3 bases; nucleotides outside the gene matches: 6.

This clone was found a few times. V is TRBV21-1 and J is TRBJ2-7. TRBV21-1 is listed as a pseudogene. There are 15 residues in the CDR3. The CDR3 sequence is CASSPPFPATYEQYF. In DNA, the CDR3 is TGTGCCAGCAGCCCCCCCTTTCCGGCAACCTACGAGCAGTACTTC.

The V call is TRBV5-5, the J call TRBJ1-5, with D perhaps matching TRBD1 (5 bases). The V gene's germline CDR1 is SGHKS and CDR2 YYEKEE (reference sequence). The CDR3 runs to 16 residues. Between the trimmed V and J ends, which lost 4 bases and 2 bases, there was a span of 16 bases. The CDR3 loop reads CASSPQGRVGNQPQHF. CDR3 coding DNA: TGTGCCAGCAGCCCTCAGGGAAGGGTTGGCAATCAGCCCCAGCATTTT.

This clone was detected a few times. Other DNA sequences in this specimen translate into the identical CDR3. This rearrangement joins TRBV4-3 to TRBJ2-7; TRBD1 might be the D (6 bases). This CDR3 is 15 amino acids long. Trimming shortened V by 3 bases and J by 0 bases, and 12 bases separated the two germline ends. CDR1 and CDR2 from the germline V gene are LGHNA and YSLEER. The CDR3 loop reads CASSQYRDISYEQYF. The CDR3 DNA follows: TGCGCCAGCAGCCAGTACCGGGACATCTCCTACGAGCAGTACTTC.

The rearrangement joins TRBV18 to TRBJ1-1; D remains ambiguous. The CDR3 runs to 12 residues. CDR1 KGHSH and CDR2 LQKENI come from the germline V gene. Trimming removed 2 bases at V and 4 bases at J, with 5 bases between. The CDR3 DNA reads TGTGCCAGCTCACCAGCTAGCACTGAAGCTTTCTTT. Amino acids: CASSPASTEAFF.

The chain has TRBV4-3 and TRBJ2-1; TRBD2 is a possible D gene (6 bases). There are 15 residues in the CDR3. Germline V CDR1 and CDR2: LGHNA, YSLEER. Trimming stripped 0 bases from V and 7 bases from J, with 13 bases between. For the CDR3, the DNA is TGCGCCAGCAGCCAAGACCCGGCGGGAAATAATGAGCAGTTCTTC. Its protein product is CASSQDPAGNNEQFF.

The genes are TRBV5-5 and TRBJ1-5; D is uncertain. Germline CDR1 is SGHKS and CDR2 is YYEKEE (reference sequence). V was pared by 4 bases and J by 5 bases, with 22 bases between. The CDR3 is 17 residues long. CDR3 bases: TGTGCCAGCAGCCTGTCCGACAATTGGTATCTGGATCAGCCCCAGCATTTT. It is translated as CASSLSDNWYLDQPQHF.

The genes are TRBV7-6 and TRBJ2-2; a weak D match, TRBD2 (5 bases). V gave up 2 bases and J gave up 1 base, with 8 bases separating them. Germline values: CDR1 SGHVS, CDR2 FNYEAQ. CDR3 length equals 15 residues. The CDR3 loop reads CASSLPGGNTGELFF. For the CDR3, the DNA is TGTGCCAGCAGCTTACCCGGAGGGAACACCGGGGAGCTGTTTTTT.

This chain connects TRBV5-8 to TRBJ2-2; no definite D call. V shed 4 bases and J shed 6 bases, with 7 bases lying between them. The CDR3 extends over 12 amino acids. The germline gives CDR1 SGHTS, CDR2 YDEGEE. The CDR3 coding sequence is TGTGCCAGCAGCGCGCTCGCCGGGGAGCTGTTTTTT. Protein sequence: CASSALAGELFF.

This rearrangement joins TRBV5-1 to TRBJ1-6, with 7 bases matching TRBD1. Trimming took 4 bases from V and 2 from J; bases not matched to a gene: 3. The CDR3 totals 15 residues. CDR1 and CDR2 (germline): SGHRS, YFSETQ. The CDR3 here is CASSNGTAYNSPLHF. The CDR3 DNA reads TGCGCCAGCAGCAATGGGACAGCCTATAATTCACCCCTCCACTTT. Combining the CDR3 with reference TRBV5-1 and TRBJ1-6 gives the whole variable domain KAGVTQTPRYLIKTRGQQVTLSCSPISGHRSVSWYQQTPGQGLQFLFEYFSETQRNKGNFPGRFSGRQFSNSRSEMNVSTLELGDSALYLCASSNGTAYNSPLHFGNGTRLTVT.

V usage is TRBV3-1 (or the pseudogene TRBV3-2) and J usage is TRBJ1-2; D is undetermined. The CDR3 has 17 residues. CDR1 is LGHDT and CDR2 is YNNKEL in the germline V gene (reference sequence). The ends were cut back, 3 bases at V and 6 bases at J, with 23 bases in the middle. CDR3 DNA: TGTGCCAGCAGCCACCTCGTGTTGACACCCGAGACCCATGGCTACACCTTC. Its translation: CASSHLVLTPETHGYTF.

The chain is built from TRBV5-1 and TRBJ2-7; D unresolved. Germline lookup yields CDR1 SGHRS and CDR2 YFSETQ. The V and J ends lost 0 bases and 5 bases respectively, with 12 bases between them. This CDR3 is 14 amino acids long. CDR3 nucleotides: TGCGCCAGCAGCTTGGCGACCCCCACGGACGAGCAGTACTTC. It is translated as CASSLATPTDEQYF.

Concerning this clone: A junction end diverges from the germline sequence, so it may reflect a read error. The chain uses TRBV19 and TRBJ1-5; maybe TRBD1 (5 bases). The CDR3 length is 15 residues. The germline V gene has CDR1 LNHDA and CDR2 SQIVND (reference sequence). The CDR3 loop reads CASTRTTWGNQLQHF. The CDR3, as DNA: TGTGCCAGTACCCGGACAACTTGGGGGAATCAGCTCCAGCATTTT. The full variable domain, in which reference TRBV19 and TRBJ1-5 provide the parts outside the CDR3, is DGGITQSPKYLFRKEGQNVTLSCEQNLNHDAMYWYRQDPGQGLRLIYYSQIVNDFQKGDIAEGYSVSREKKESFPLTVTSAQKNPTAFYLCASTRTTWGNQLQHFGDGTRLSIL.